These 27 T cell receptor beta chains came from one sample sequenced in a study of graft-versus-host responses after intestinal transplantation. Libraries were prepared by immunoSEQ multiplex PCR; TCRdb keeps only in-frame clonotypes and omits some of them. Counted here are 20,000 or so clones, roughly nine tenths occurring once; the ten biggest clones make up around 50%. The material was bone marrow, obtained approximately 130 days after transplant. Receptors originate from a human patient who received an intestinal transplant, so some T cells may come from the graft donor.

The chain has TRBV7-8 and TRBJ1-1; weak D call: TRBD1 (5 bases). The CDR3 is made up of 14 amino acids. V was shortened by 5 bases and J by 8 bases, with 18 bases between the two germline ends. Germline V gene sequence: CDR1 SGHVS, CDR2 FQNEAQ. CDR3 sequence: CASSPTLRVAEAFF. In nucleotides, the CDR3 is TGTGCCAGCAGCCCAACCCTCAGGGTGGCGGAAGCTTTCTTT.

This chain joins TRBV6-5 and TRBJ2-1, with no clear D. The germline CDR1 and CDR2 sequences are MNHEY and SVGAGI. This CDR3 spans 13 amino acids. V was cut by 8 bases and J by 1 base, with 9 bases left in between. The CDR3 reads CASGSNSYNEQFF. In nucleotides, the CDR3 is TGTGCCAGCGGGTCTAATTCCTACAATGAGCAGTTCTTC.

This clone was detected a few times. V is TRBV27 and J is TRBJ2-3; D uncertain. This CDR3 has 13 residues. Germline V gene data show CDR1 as MNHEY and CDR2 as SMNVEV (reference sequence). Trimming pared 6 bases from V and 6 bases from J, leaving 13 bases between. The CDR3 bases are TGTGCCAGCAGGATAAGGGTAGTGGATACGCAGTATTTT. This encodes CASRIRVVDTQYF.

This clone was recorded once. The rearrangement joins TRBV7-9 to TRBJ2-5; 7 bases agree with TRBD2. Germline loops: CDR1 SEHNR, CDR2 FQNEAQ (reference sequence). The CDR3 spans 13 residues. J was trimmed by 11 bases and V by 2 bases; bases with no gene match: 8. The CDR3 is CASSLHRGGEQYF. The CDR3 DNA follows: TGTGCCAGCAGCTTACACCGGGGAGGGGAGCAGTACTTC.

This sequence joins TRBV28 and TRBJ1-2; maybe TRBD1 (6 bases). The length of the CDR3 is 15 residues. Germline CDR1 reads MDHEN; CDR2 reads SYDVKM. V was trimmed by 4 bases and J by 6 bases, leaving 18 bases between them. CDR3 nucleotide sequence: TGTGCCAGCAGTTCAGGGGTCACGGGGGTAGATGGCTACACCTTC. Translating it yields CASSSGVTGVDGYTF.

The chain employs TRBV7-9 and TRBJ1-3; maybe TRBD1 (5 bases). Trimming removed 1 base at V and 4 bases at J, with 14 bases between. This CDR3 comprises 16 residues. Per the germline V gene, CDR1 is SEHNR and CDR2 is FQNEAQ (reference sequence). DNA of the CDR3: TGTGCCAGCAGCTTAGTTCGCAGGGCCTCGGGAAACACCATATATTTT. It encodes CASSLVRRASGNTIYF. Supplemented by reference TRBV7-9 and TRBJ1-3, the full variable domain reads DTGVSQNPRHKITKRGQNVTFRCDPISEHNRLYWYRQTLGQGPEFLTYFQNEAQLEKSRLLSDRFSAERPKGSFSTLEIQRTEQGDSAMYLCASSLVRRASGNTIYFGEGSWLTVV.

The V and J genes are TRBV30 and TRBJ1-1; D might be TRBD1 (6 bases). This CDR3 has 13 amino acids. V gave up 6 bases and J gave up 0 bases, with 11 bases separating them. CDR1 and CDR2 from the germline V gene are GTSNPN and SVGIG (reference sequence). The CDR3 nucleotides are TGTGCCTGCCGGGACATAATGAACACTGAAGCTTTCTTT. This codes for CACRDIMNTEAFF.

V usage is TRBV4-1 and J usage is TRBJ2-7; D gene ambiguous. The germline V and J ends were trimmed by 0 bases and 2 bases, with 5 bases remaining between them. Per the germline V gene, CDR1 is MGHRA and CDR2 is YSYEKL. The length of the CDR3 is 13 residues. The CDR3 protein is CASSQDSAYEQYF. The CDR3 bases are TGCGCCAGCAGCCAAGACTCGGCCTACGAGCAGTACTTC.

The rearrangement links TRBV7-3 to TRBJ2-2, with TRBD2 as a possible D gene (5 bases). Trimming cost V 5 bases and J 4 bases, with 8 bases left between them. The CDR3 is 13 amino acids. CDR1 SGHTA and CDR2 FQGTGA come from the germline V gene. CDR3 sequence (DNA): TGTGCCAGCAGCAAAGGACTCACCGGGGAGCTGTTTTTT. It specifies CASSKGLTGELFF. The entire variable domain, with the rest obtained from reference TRBV7-3 and TRBJ2-2, is as follows: GAGVSQTPSNKVTEKGKYVELRCDPISGHTALYWYRQSLGQGPEFLIYFQGTGAADDSGLPNDRFFAVRPEGSVSTLKIQRTERGDSAVYLCASSKGLTGELFFGEGSRLTVL.

The chain is built from TRBV2 and TRBJ1-1; D not resolved. This CDR3 spans 13 amino acids. With 4 bases removed from V and 1 base from J, the gap between germline ends came to 7 bases. CDR1 is SNHLY and CDR2 is FYNNEI in the germline V gene. The CDR3 nucleotides read TGTGCCAGCAGTGTGGGCGCGAACACTGAAGCTTTCTTT. It yields the protein CASSVGANTEAFF.

J is TRBJ2-7 and V is TRBV6-6, with 10 bases that match TRBD1. V lost 2 bases to trimming and J lost 7 bases; unmatched junction nucleotides: 5. Germline lookup yields CDR1 MNHNY and CDR2 SVGAGI (reference sequence). The CDR3 runs to 14 residues. This chain's CDR3 is CASSYDRGRPEQYF. CDR3 coding DNA: TGTGCCAGCAGTTACGACAGGGGGCGACCAGAGCAGTACTTC.

This chain uses TRBV5-1 with TRBJ1-1; weak D call: TRBD1 (5 bases). The germline V and J ends were trimmed by 0 bases and 2 bases, with 14 bases remaining between them. CDR1 and CDR2 from the germline V gene are SGHRS and YFSETQ. The CDR3 sequence is 16 residues long. CDR3 sequence (DNA): TGCGCCAGCAGCTTGGGGGACGGGTGGGTCAACACTGAAGCTTTCTTT. Amino acid sequence: CASSLGDGWVNTEAFF.

This chain uses TRBV19 with TRBJ1-1; D unclear. V lost 4 bases to trimming and J lost 2 bases, with 8 bases between them. From germline, CDR1 is LNHDA and CDR2 SQIVND (reference sequence). This CDR3 has 13 amino acids. The DNA of the CDR3 is TGTGCCAGTAGTAAGGAAGTAAACACTGAAGCTTTCTTT. This sequence encodes CASSKEVNTEAFF.

The V gene is TRBV5-5, the J gene TRBJ2-2, with 11 positions matching TRBD2. V dropped 0 bases and J dropped 7; count of bases not matched to a gene: 8. Germline V gene sequence: CDR1 SGHKS, CDR2 YYEKEE (reference sequence). CDR3 length equals 17 residues. This CDR3 reads CASSLDTSGRYFGELFF. DNA of the CDR3: TGTGCCAGCAGCTTGGATACTAGCGGGAGATACTTCGGGGAGCTGTTTTTT.

The CDR3 DNA is TGTGCCTGGATAGTACGCACTGAAGCTTTCTTT. The encoded protein is CAWIVRTEAFF. The V call is TRBV30, the J call TRBJ1-1; no reliable D call. Germline lookup yields CDR1 GTSNPN and CDR2 SVGIG (reference sequence). This CDR3 is built from 11 residues. Trimming removed 4 bases at V and 4 bases at J, with 7 bases between.

This chain joins TRBV5-1 and TRBJ2-6, with 7 bases matching TRBD1. This CDR3 region has 16 residues. V shed 4 bases and J 2 bases; nucleotides not matched to a gene: 6. CDR1 and CDR2 (germline): SGHRS, YFSETQ. CDR3 in amino acids: CASSPQGTPGANVLTF. The CDR3 coding sequence is TGCGCCAGCAGCCCACAGGGGACACCTGGGGCCAACGTCCTGACTTTC.

The CDR3 nucleotides read TGTGCCATTCTACTCGGGACTGCCTCGAACACCGGGGAGCTGTTTTTT. Its translation: CAILLGTASNTGELFF. V gene TRBV10-3 combines with J gene TRBJ2-2; maybe TRBD2 (6 bases). This CDR3 comprises 16 residues. The V end lost 9 bases, the J end lost 0 bases, and 17 bases lay between the germline ends. Germline V gives CDR1 ENHRY, CDR2 SYGVKD.

The V and J genes are TRBV9 and TRBJ1-5, with D perhaps matching TRBD1 (5 bases). The CDR3 sequence is 15 residues long. Trimming took 2 bases from V and 2 from J, leaving 11 bases between them. CDR1 is SGDLS and CDR2 is YYNGEE in the germline V gene. In nucleotides, the CDR3 is TGTGCCAGCAGCGTTGGGGGTACACGCAATCAGCCCCAGCATTTT. The encoded protein is CASSVGGTRNQPQHF.

The rearrangement uses TRBV6-6 and TRBJ1-1, with unresolved D. Per germline, CDR1 MNHNY and CDR2 SVGAGI (reference sequence). CDR3 length: 12 residues. The V end was cut by 6 bases, the J end by 8 bases, with 13 bases between. Here the CDR3 DNA reads TGTGCCAGCAGCCTCAGGAAGATCGAAGCTTTCTTT. Amino acid sequence: CASSLRKIEAFF.

This chain uses TRBV7-8 with TRBJ2-7, with 9 nucleotides matching TRBD1. This CDR3 is 14 amino acids long. Trimming took 1 base from V and 3 from J; bases not matched to a gene: 1. Per germline, CDR1 SGHVS and CDR2 FQNEAQ. CDR3: CASSLVTGGYEQYF. The CDR3 DNA sequence: TGTGCCAGCAGCTTAGTGACAGGGGGCTACGAGCAGTACTTC.

The chain combines TRBV19 with TRBJ1-5; unclear D gene. Looked up from germline, CDR1 is LNHDA and CDR2 is SQIVND (reference sequence). Trimming pared 5 bases from V and 5 bases from J, leaving 10 bases between. The CDR3 covers 13 residues. CDR3 bases: TGTGCCAGTAGTCCGAGAGAGGATCAGCCCCAGCATTTT. This encodes CASSPREDQPQHF.

For this clone: Additional DNA sequences in this sample encode the identical CDR3. The chain is built from TRBV4-1 and TRBJ2-7; 9 nucleotides align to TRBD2. With V trimmed by 0 bases and J by 2 bases, 20 bases remained unmatched. Germline CDR1 and CDR2: MGHRA and YSYEKL. The CDR3 loop spans 21 amino acids. The CDR3 DNA follows: TGCGCCAGCAGCCAAGATACAAGTCGGGGTCTAGCGGGACCTTGGGCCTACGAGCAGTACTTC. Its protein is CASSQDTSRGLAGPWAYEQYF.

CDR3 DNA sequence: TGTGCCAGCAGTTTACGGACTGTTAACACTGAAGCTTTCTTT. It yields the protein CASSLRTVNTEAFF. This chain joins TRBV28 and TRBJ1-1; D unresolved. The germline gives CDR1 MDHEN, CDR2 SYDVKM. V lost 2 bases and J lost 2, with 9 bases in between. The CDR3 loop spans 14 amino acids.

This rearrangement joins TRBV19 to TRBJ1-1; D is unclear. The germline CDR1 and CDR2 sequences are LNHDA and SQIVND (reference sequence). Deletions cut 10 bases from V and 1 base from J, with 16 bases between. There are 14 residues in the CDR3. As DNA, the CDR3 is TGTGCCACCCATGGCGGCAGGCGGAACACTGAAGCTTTCTTT. It codes for CATHGGRRNTEAFF.

The V and J genes are TRBV6-1 and TRBJ1-1; 10 bases map to TRBD1. The J segment lost 4 bases and the V segment lost 0 bases, leaving 2 bases of the junction unmatched. Looked up from germline, CDR1 is MNHNS and CDR2 is SASEGT. The CDR3 sequence is 15 residues long. CDR3 sequence: CASSEATGGATEAFF. CDR3 bases: TGTGCCAGCAGTGAAGCGACAGGGGGCGCCACTGAAGCTTTCTTT.

This clone was recorded a few times. The chain recombines TRBV19 with TRBJ2-5; D may be TRBD1 (5 bases). From germline, CDR1 is LNHDA and CDR2 SQIVND (reference sequence). This CDR3 contains 14 residues. With 5 bases removed from V and 1 base from J, the gap between germline ends came to 11 bases. This CDR3 reads CASSLGASQETQYF. In DNA form, the CDR3 reads TGTGCCAGTAGTTTAGGGGCGTCCCAAGAGACCCAGTACTTC.

This chain links TRBV6-5 with TRBJ2-7; the D is unclear. The CDR3 totals 12 residues. Germline CDR1 is MNHEY and CDR2 is SVGAGI. V was pared by 5 bases and J by 0 bases, with 5 bases between. CDR3 in amino acids: CASSDPSYEQYF. CDR3 nucleotide sequence: TGTGCCAGCAGTGACCCCTCCTACGAGCAGTACTTC.